One T cell receptor beta chain is described in this entry. Participants were aged 18 to 89 years, lived in about 26 US areas, and enrolled virtually. Contact with a PCR-confirmed or clinician-diagnosed COVID-19 case occurred within 2 weeks of entry. Original analysis: Estimated nucleated cell counts came from reference gene primer amplification. Libraries were prepared by immunoSEQ multiplex PCR; TCRdb keeps only in-frame clonotypes and omits some of them. That table supplies the V and J calls and clone size; D and trimming were determined from the DNA. The sample comprises 320,000 or so clones, approximately 81% of which are singletons, and around 2% rests with the top ten. This entry belongs to a study of blood T cell repertoires in COVID-19. The overall study: From the United States, Italy and Spain came samples of acute and convalescent COVID-19.

The receptor was isolated from a woman in her 30s who had been exposed to COVID-19. Source material: PBMCs or T cells enriched from blood (not recorded which).

The CDR3 coding sequence is TGTGCCACCAGTGATCCCGGACAGGGGGCGGCCGGCTATGGCTACACCTTC. Amino acids: CATSDPGQGAAGYGYTF. The chain is built from TRBV24-1 and TRBJ1-2, with TRBD1 matching over 11 bases. Germline V lookup: CDR1 KGHDR, CDR2 SFDVKD. The CDR3 covers 17 residues. J lost 4 bases, V lost 3 bases, and 9 bases had no gene match.